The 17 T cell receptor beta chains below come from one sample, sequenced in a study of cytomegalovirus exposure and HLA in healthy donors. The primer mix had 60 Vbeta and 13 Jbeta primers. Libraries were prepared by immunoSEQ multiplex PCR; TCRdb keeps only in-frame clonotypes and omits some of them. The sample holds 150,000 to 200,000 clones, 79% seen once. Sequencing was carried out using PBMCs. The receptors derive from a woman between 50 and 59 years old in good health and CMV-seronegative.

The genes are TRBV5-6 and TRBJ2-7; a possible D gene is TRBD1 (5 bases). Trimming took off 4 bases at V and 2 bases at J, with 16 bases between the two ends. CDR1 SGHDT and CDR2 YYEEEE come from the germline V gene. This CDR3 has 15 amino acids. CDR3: CASSVFRVTPYEQYF. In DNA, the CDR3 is TGTGCCAGCAGCGTATTCAGGGTGACCCCCTACGAGCAGTACTTC.

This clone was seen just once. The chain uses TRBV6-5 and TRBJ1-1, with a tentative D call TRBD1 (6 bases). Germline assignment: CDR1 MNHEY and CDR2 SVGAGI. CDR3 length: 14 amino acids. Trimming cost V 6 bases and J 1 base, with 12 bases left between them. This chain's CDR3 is CASRYGQPNTEAFF. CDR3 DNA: TGTGCCAGCAGATATGGACAGCCGAACACTGAAGCTTTCTTT.

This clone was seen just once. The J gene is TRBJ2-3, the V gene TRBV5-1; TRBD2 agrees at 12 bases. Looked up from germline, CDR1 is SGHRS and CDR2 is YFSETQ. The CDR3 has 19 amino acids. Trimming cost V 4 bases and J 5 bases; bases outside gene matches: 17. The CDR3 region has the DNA TGCGCCAGCAGCCCTGACCCTAGCGGGGGGGTAACGGTCGGAGATACGCAGTATTTT. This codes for CASSPDPSGGVTVGDTQYF.

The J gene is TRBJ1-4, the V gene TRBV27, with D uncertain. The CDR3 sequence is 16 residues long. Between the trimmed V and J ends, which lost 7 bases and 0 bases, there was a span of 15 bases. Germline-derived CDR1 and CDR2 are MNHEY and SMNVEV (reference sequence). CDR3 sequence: CASKVGGAATNEKLFF. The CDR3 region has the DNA TGTGCCAGCAAAGTCGGCGGAGCTGCAACTAATGAAAAACTGTTTTTT.

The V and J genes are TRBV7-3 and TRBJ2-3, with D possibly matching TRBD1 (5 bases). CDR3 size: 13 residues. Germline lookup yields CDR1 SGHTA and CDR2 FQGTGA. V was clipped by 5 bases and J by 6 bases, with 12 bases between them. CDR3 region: CASSPDTQDTQYF. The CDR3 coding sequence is TGTGCCAGCAGCCCGGACACACAGGATACGCAGTATTTT.

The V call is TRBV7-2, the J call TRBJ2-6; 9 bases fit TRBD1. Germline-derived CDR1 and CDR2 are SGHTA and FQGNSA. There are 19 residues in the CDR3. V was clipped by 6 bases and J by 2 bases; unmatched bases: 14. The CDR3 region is CASSIRTGQGLTGANVLTF. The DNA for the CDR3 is TGTGCCAGCAGTATTAGGACGGGACAGGGTCTGACTGGGGCCAACGTCCTGACTTTC.

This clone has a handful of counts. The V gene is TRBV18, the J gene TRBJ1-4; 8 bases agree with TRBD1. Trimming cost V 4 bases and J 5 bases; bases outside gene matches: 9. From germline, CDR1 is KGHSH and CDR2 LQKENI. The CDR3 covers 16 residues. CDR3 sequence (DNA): TGTGCCAGCTCACGACAGGGGACTTTGTCGAATGAAAAACTGTTTTTT. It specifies CASSRQGTLSNEKLFF.

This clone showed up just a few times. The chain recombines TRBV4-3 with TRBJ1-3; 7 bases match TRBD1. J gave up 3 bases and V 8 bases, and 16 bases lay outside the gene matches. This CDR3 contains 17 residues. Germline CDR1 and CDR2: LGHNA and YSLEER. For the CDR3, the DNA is TGCGCCAGCCAGACTACAACCGGGACAGAAAGTGGAAACACCATATATTTT. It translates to CASQTTTGTESGNTIYF.

The CDR3 DNA sequence: TGCGCCAGCAGACTGCGGGCGCTCGACTACGAGCAGTACTTC. It yields the protein CASRLRALDYEQYF. The rearrangement joins TRBV5-1 to TRBJ2-5; a possible D gene is TRBD2 (5 bases). Gene TRBJ2-7 matches the end of the DNA better, so the J call may be wrong. The CDR3 is made up of 14 amino acids. Germline CDR1 SGHRS, CDR2 YFSETQ.

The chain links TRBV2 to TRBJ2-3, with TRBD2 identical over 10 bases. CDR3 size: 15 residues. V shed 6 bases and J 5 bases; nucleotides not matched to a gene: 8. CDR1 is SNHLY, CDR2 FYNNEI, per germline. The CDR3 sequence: CASSLISGGQDTQYF. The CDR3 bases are TGTGCCAGCAGCCTTATTAGCGGGGGGCAAGATACGCAGTATTTT.

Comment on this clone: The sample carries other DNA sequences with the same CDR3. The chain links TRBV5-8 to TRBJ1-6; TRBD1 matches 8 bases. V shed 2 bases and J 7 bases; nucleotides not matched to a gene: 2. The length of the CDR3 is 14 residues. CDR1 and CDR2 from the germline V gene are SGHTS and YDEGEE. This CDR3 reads CASSLTGGNSPLHF. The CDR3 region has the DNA TGTGCCAGCAGCTTAACAGGGGGGAATTCACCCCTCCACTTT.

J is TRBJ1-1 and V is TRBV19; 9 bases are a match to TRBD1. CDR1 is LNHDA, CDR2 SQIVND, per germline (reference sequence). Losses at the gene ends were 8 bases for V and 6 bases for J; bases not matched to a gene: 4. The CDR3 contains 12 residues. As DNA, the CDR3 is TGTGCCAGTGGGACAGGGTGGGCTGAAGCTTTCTTT. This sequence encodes CASGTGWAEAFF.

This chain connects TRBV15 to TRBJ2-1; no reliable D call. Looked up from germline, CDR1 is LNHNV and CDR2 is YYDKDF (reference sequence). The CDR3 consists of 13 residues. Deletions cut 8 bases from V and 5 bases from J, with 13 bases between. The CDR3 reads CATEARGNNEQFF. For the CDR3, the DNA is TGTGCCACCGAAGCCCGCGGAAACAATGAGCAGTTCTTC.

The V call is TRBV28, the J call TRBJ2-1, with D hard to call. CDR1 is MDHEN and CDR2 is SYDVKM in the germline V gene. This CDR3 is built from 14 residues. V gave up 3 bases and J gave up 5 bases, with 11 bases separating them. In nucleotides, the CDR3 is TGTGCCAGCAGTTTTCGTACCAGGCACAATGAGCAGTTCTTC. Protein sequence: CASSFRTRHNEQFF.

The CDR3 here is CASSLSGGHQPQHF. CDR3 bases: TGTGCCAGCAGCTTATCCGGGGGGCATCAGCCCCAGCATTTT. V gene TRBV7-2 combines with J gene TRBJ1-5, with TRBD1 as a possible D gene (6 bases). In germline, CDR1 is SGHTA, CDR2 FQGNSA. V lost 2 bases, J lost 5 bases, and 10 bases lay in between. The CDR3 has 14 residues.

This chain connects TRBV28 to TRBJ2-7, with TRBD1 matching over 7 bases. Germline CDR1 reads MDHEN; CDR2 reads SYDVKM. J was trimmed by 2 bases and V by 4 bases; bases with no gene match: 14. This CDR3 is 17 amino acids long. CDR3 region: CASSWAPVGGPPYEQYF. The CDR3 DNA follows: TGTGCCAGCAGTTGGGCGCCGGTAGGGGGCCCCCCCTACGAGCAGTACTTC.

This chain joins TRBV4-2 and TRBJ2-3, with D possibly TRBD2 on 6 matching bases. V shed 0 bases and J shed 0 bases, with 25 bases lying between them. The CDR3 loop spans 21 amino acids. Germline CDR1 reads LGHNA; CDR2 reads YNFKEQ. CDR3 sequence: CASSQDLSRGFSGPSTDTQYF. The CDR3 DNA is TGTGCCAGCAGCCAAGATCTGAGTCGAGGGTTTAGCGGCCCTAGCACAGATACGCAGTATTTT.